This TCR beta chain was recovered during a study of early T cells in non-severe SARS-CoV-2 infection. Individually, cDNA molecules had unique molecular identifiers attached to them. TCRdb ran MiXCR on the 5' RACE reads and lists one entry per CDR3 protein. The data show about 71,000 distinct CDR3 sequences, around 11% seen once. V shed 1 base and J shed 9 bases, with 7 bases lying between them. Germline V gene lookup returns CDR1 SGHVS and CDR2 FNYEAQ. This CDR3 is built from 13 residues. Sequenced material: whole blood, taken at baseline. V and J are TRBV7-6 and TRBJ1-6; D possibly corresponds to TRBD1 (5 bases). This receptor was taken from an adult who was a healthcare worker with PCR-confirmed SARS-CoV-2 infection or an uninfected control (not recorded which). The CDR3: CASSLDGASPLHF. The CDR3 DNA is TGTGCCAGCAGCTTAGATGGGGCTTCACCCCTCCACTTT. The variable domain in full, completed from reference TRBV7-6 and TRBJ1-6, reads GAGVSQSPRYKVTKRGQDVALRCDPISGHVSLYWYRQALGQGPEFLTYFNYEAQQDKSGLPNDRFSAERPEGSISTLTIQRTEQRDSAMYRCASSLDGASPLHFGNGTRLTVT.